These 24 T cell receptor beta chains were sequenced from one sample in a study of T cells after yellow fever vaccination. MiXCR was run by TCRdb on the 5' RACE reads, yielding one entry per CDR3 protein. The sample has about 26,000 distinct CDR3 sequences, 4.5% seen once. The source was PBMCs, either bulk or a sorted T-cell subset (CD4+, CD8+, memory, or dextramer-sorted; not recorded which), collected on the day of the yellow fever booster vaccination. These receptors originate from a man aged 18 to 30 who received the YFV17D yellow fever vaccine.

This clonotype was recorded at least ten times. This chain links TRBV3-1 with TRBJ1-1; no definite D call. Trimming left V 4 bases short and J 2 bases short, with 14 bases between. CDR3 size: 15 residues. The germline CDR1 and CDR2 sequences are LGHDT and YNNKEL (reference sequence). Here the CDR3 DNA reads TGTGCCAGCAGCCCTGGATTTGGATTTAACACTGAAGCTTTCTTT. Translated, it gives CASSPGFGFNTEAFF.

The chain uses TRBV5-4 and TRBJ2-3, with D possibly being TRBD1 (6 bases). The germline CDR1 and CDR2 sequences are SGHNT and YYREEE (reference sequence). The CDR3 sequence is 16 residues long. Trimming took 1 base from V and 2 from J, leaving 14 bases between them. The CDR3 loop is CASSLNTGSNTDTQYF. The CDR3 bases are TGTGCCAGCAGCTTGAATACAGGGTCGAACACAGATACGCAGTATTTT. Variable domain in full (rest from reference TRBV5-4 and TRBJ2-3): ETGVTQSPTHLIKTRGQQVTLRCSSQSGHNTVSWYQQALGQGPQFIFQYYREEENGRGNFPPRFSGLQFPNYSSELNVNALELDDSALYLCASSLNTGSNTDTQYFGPGTRLTVL.

This clonotype was recorded many times. The chain recombines TRBV4-1 with TRBJ1-3; TRBD1 matches at 8 bases. The V gene's germline CDR1 is MGHRA and CDR2 YSYEKL. The V segment lost 5 bases and the J segment 4 bases; nucleotides outside the gene matches: 4. CDR3 size: 14 residues. The CDR3 spells CASSARGPGNTIYF. As DNA, the CDR3 is TGCGCCAGCAGCGCCAGGGGGCCCGGAAACACCATATATTTT.

In its sample, this clonotype is medium-sized. The chain couples TRBV7-2 to TRBJ2-3, with 11 nucleotides matching TRBD2. V was clipped by 3 bases and J by 5 bases; unmatched bases: 7. This CDR3 region has 16 residues. The germline gives CDR1 SGHTA, CDR2 FQGNSA. CDR3 sequence: CASSLHRLAGQDTQYF. CDR3 sequence (DNA): TGTGCCAGCAGCTTGCACCGACTAGCGGGGCAAGATACGCAGTATTTT.

The CDR3 loop is CATSDHTGDTGELFF. The CDR3 bases are TGTGCCACCAGTGATCATACGGGGGACACCGGGGAGCTGTTTTTT. The genes are TRBV24-1 and TRBJ2-2; D may be TRBD2 (6 bases). The CDR3 is 15 amino acids. Germline V gives CDR1 KGHDR, CDR2 SFDVKD. V was pared by 3 bases and J by 3 bases, with 10 bases between.

This clonotype was seen ten or more times. The genes are TRBV4-1 and TRBJ2-4; D gene ambiguous. Trimming stripped 1 base from V and 0 bases from J, with 13 bases between. This CDR3 is built from 17 residues. Germline CDR1 MGHRA, CDR2 YSYEKL. CDR3: CASSQVFQMLAKNIQYF. The CDR3 DNA reads TGCGCCAGCAGCCAAGTCTTTCAGATGCTAGCCAAAAACATTCAGTACTTC.

This chain links TRBV7-2 with TRBJ1-4; D gene uncertain. V was trimmed by 1 base and J by 15 bases, leaving 15 bases between them. Germline V gene lookup returns CDR1 SGHTA and CDR2 FQGNSA. CDR3 length equals 13 residues. CDR3 sequence (DNA): TGTGCCAGCAGCTTAGAGCCCCCCGACGTATTGTTTTTT. It is translated as CASSLEPPDVLFF.

This clonotype was picked up many times. This chain uses TRBV20-1 with TRBJ1-1; the D is unclear. V dropped 2 bases and J dropped 5 bases, with 12 bases sitting between them. CDR1 is DFQATT and CDR2 is SNEGSKA in the germline V gene (reference sequence). There are 13 residues in the CDR3. CDR3 amino acids: CSARSPGATEAFF. In nucleotides, the CDR3 is TGCAGTGCTAGATCGCCGGGTGCGACTGAAGCTTTCTTT.

With respect to this clonotype: Since a much larger clone is just one base distant, this may be a read error. V usage is TRBV5-5 and J usage is TRBJ1-2, with TRBD1 as a possible D gene (6 bases). The germline V gene encodes CDR1 SGHKS and CDR2 YYEKEE (reference sequence). This CDR3 spans 14 amino acids. Here the CDR3 reads CASSSEQGWRGYAF. CDR3 in DNA: TGTGCCAGCAGCTCGGAACAGGGATGGCGGGGCTACGCCTTC.

Ten or more counts support this clonotype. V gene TRBV12-3 or TRBV12-4 combines with J gene TRBJ2-5, with D possibly being TRBD1 or TRBD2 (5 bases each). V was pared by 6 bases and J by 5 bases, with 13 bases between. This CDR3 contains 13 residues. The CDR3 region has the DNA TGTGCCAGCAGCAAACCGGGACGCGAGACCCAGTACTTC. This translates into CASSKPGRETQYF.

This clonotype was detected many times. The J gene is TRBJ2-3, the V gene TRBV5-1; D is ambiguous. Trimming pared 0 bases from V and 6 bases from J, leaving 8 bases between. Per germline, CDR1 SGHRS and CDR2 YFSETQ. This CDR3 has 13 residues. The DNA of the CDR3 is TGCGCCAGCAGCTTGGATTCCCAGGATACGCAGTATTTT. Its protein is CASSLDSQDTQYF. The variable domain in full, completed from reference TRBV5-1 and TRBJ2-3, reads KAGVTQTPRYLIKTRGQQVTLSCSPISGHRSVSWYQQTPGQGLQFLFEYFSETQRNKGNFPGRFSGRQFSNSRSEMNVSTLELGDSALYLCASSLDSQDTQYFGPGTRLTVL.

This clonotype has a count of ten or more. DNA for the CDR3: TGCGCCAGCAGCTTTGGCGGGGGGGCCGGGAGTGAGCAGTTCTTC. Its protein product is CASSFGGGAGSEQFF. The chain employs TRBV5-1 and TRBJ2-1; TRBD2 matches 9 bases. With 2 bases clipped from V and 9 bases from J, the junction kept 9 bases outside the gene matches. The V gene's germline CDR1 is SGHRS and CDR2 YFSETQ. The CDR3 is 15 residues long.

This clonotype showed up just a few times. The chain has TRBV9 and TRBJ1-6; 7 positions agree with TRBD1. V shed 7 bases, J shed 6 bases, and the junction held 7 bases outside the gene matches. Germline V gene data show CDR1 as SGDLS and CDR2 as YYNGEE. The CDR3 has 14 amino acids. CDR3 region: CASGKGGSNSPLHF. The CDR3 DNA reads as TGTGCCAGCGGAAAAGGGGGCAGTAATTCACCCCTCCACTTT.

This clonotype was counted many times. The CDR3 sequence is CASTPGRASTEAFF. DNA for the CDR3: TGTGCCAGCACGCCGGGCAGGGCGAGCACTGAAGCTTTCTTT. The chain carries TRBV12-3 or TRBV12-4 and TRBJ1-1, with D perhaps matching TRBD1 (5 bases). V lost 7 bases, J lost 4 bases, and 16 bases lay in between. The CDR3 contains 14 residues.

This clonotype has at least ten counts. V and J are TRBV12-3 or TRBV12-4 and TRBJ2-1; 8 bases map to TRBD2. Trimming removed 5 bases from V and 0 bases from J; junction bases left unmatched: 6. This CDR3 region has 16 residues. Here the CDR3 reads CASSGLAHSSYNEQFF. DNA for the CDR3: TGTGCCAGCAGTGGACTAGCTCATAGCTCCTACAATGAGCAGTTCTTC.

This clonotype was counted many times. The chain combines TRBV20-1 with TRBJ2-3, with D possibly matching TRBD2 (5 bases). Between the trimmed V and J ends, which lost 8 bases and 3 bases, there was a span of 21 bases. Germline V lookup: CDR1 DFQATT, CDR2 SNEGSKA (reference sequence). The length of the CDR3 is 15 residues. The CDR3 sequence: CSTVGSFGGTDTQYF. The CDR3 nucleotides are TGCAGTACCGTGGGCTCTTTCGGAGGTACAGATACGCAGTATTTT.

This clonotype was seen ten or more times. The chain joins TRBV11-3 to TRBJ2-1; unclear D gene. Trimming took 5 bases from V and 7 from J, leaving 12 bases between them. There are 13 residues in the CDR3. The germline CDR1 and CDR2 sequences are SGHNT and YENEEA. This CDR3 is CASSPSGWNEQFF. The CDR3 coding sequence is TGTGCCAGCAGCCCCTCCGGGTGGAATGAGCAGTTCTTC.

This clonotype was recorded many times. The gene calls are TRBV7-9 and TRBJ2-3, with D hard to call. V lost 5 bases to trimming and J lost 7 bases, with 10 bases between them. Per the germline V gene, CDR1 is SEHNR and CDR2 is FQNEAQ (reference sequence). The CDR3 length is 12 residues. The CDR3: CASSPLIYTQYF. The CDR3 nucleotides are TGTGCCAGCAGCCCTCTAATTTATACGCAGTATTTT.

Ten or more counts support this clonotype. The V gene is TRBV6-2 or TRBV6-3, the J gene TRBJ1-3, with a tentative D call TRBD1 (6 bases). The CDR3 extends over 14 amino acids. Trimming took off 8 bases at V and 0 bases at J, with 11 bases between the two ends. Germline V gives CDR1 MNHEY, CDR2 SVGEGT. Here the CDR3 DNA reads TGTGCCAGCGGCGACAGGTACTCTGGAAACACCATATATTTT. Residues: CASGDRYSGNTIYF.

This clonotype was seen at least ten times. The chain uses TRBV7-2 and TRBJ2-1; tentatively, D is TRBD2 (8 bases). This CDR3 is 15 amino acids long. V lost 7 bases to trimming and J lost 9 bases, with 22 bases between them. Germline CDR1 is SGHTA and CDR2 is FQGNSA. The CDR3 DNA is TGTGCCAGCACCTCAGGGGGACTAGTAATCCCTGAGCAGTTCTTC. It yields the protein CASTSGGLVIPEQFF.

This clonotype was detected ten times or more. The chain combines TRBV10-1 with TRBJ2-7, with D unclear. Trimming cost V 6 bases and J 2 bases, with 14 bases left between them. In germline, CDR1 is WNHNN, CDR2 SYGVQD (reference sequence). CDR3 length: 14 amino acids. The CDR3 protein is CASSPRGPPYEQYF. The CDR3 region has the DNA TGCGCCAGCAGCCCGAGAGGCCCCCCCTACGAGCAGTACTTC.

There are many counts of this clonotype. The CDR3 coding sequence is TGTGCCAGCAGTTTAGCGGTTGAAGCTTTCTTT. It specifies CASSLAVEAFF. The chain links TRBV12-3 or TRBV12-4 to TRBJ1-1; D call uncertain. V was pared by 0 bases and J by 7 bases, with 3 bases between. CDR3 size: 11 residues.

In its sample, this clonotype was seen many times. The chain couples TRBV7-2 to TRBJ2-7, with 11 bases lining up with TRBD1. Germline trimming cut 2 bases from V and 3 bases from J; bases unmatched to any gene: 3. CDR1 and CDR2 (germline): SGHTA, FQGNSA. The CDR3 is 15 amino acids. Here the CDR3 DNA reads TGTGCCAGCAGCTTATCCGGGACAGGGGGCTACGAGCAGTACTTC. Residues: CASSLSGTGGYEQYF.

The V call is TRBV20-1, the J call TRBJ1-2; weak D call: TRBD1 (6 bases). Germline CDR1 is DFQATT and CDR2 is SNEGSKA (reference sequence). V shed 6 bases and J shed 4 bases, with 12 bases lying between them. This CDR3 spans 12 amino acids. The CDR3 here is CSAPPGAYGYTF. For the CDR3, the DNA is TGCAGTGCCCCCCCAGGGGCCTATGGCTACACCTTC.